The 15 T cell receptor beta chains in this list originate from one sample, sequenced in a study of blood T cell repertoires in COVID-19. Assay: immunoSEQ multiplex PCR; the TCRdb copy retains only in-frame clones and omits some. The table has about 160,000 clones, about three quarters seen once. The specimen sequenced was peripheral blood. The origin of the receptors is an older man with acute or convalescent COVID-19.

This clone was seen ten or more times. The rearrangement uses TRBV19 and TRBJ2-7; 8 bases match TRBD1. Germline V CDR1 and CDR2: LNHDA, SQIVND (reference sequence). Trimming cost V 6 bases and J 0 bases; bases outside gene matches: 7. The length of the CDR3 is 15 residues. CDR3 amino acids: CASSMGQVPSYEQYF. In DNA, the CDR3 is TGTGCCAGTAGCATGGGACAGGTACCCTCCTACGAGCAGTACTTC.

The chain employs TRBV4-1 and TRBJ2-5; a weak D match, TRBD1 (6 bases). CDR3 length: 15 residues. Trimming shortened V by 4 bases and J by 1 base, and 13 bases separated the two germline ends. CDR1 MGHRA and CDR2 YSYEKL come from the germline V gene. For the CDR3, the DNA is TGCGCCAGCAGCCCTAGATCGGACAGCCAAGAGACCCAGTACTTC. Protein product: CASSPRSDSQETQYF.

The chain employs TRBV18 and TRBJ2-7; D possibly corresponds to TRBD2 (7 bases). Trimming left V 3 bases short and J 5 bases short, with 17 bases between. Per germline, CDR1 KGHSH and CDR2 LQKENI. The CDR3 is made up of 15 amino acids. The CDR3 DNA sequence: TGTGCCAGCTCACCCTCTGCGGGGGCTGGGGACGAGCAGTACTTC. This gives the protein CASSPSAGAGDEQYF.

The chain employs TRBV19 and TRBJ1-6; no clear D. Per the germline V gene, CDR1 is LNHDA and CDR2 is SQIVND (reference sequence). This CDR3 has 13 residues. V lost 0 bases to trimming and J lost 7 bases, with 4 bases between them. CDR3 amino acids: CASSIESNSPLHF. The CDR3, as DNA: TGTGCCAGTAGTATAGAGTCGAATTCACCCCTCCACTTT. Full variable domain (outside the CDR3, taken from reference TRBV19 and TRBJ1-6): DGGITQSPKYLFRKEGQNVTLSCEQNLNHDAMYWYRQDPGQGLRLIYYSQIVNDFQKGDIAEGYSVSREKKESFPLTVTSAQKNPTAFYLCASSIESNSPLHFGNGTRLTVT.

V and J are TRBV2 and TRBJ2-2, with unresolved D. Trimming removed 8 bases from V and 3 bases from J, with 16 bases in between. CDR1 SNHLY and CDR2 FYNNEI come from the germline V gene. There are 15 residues in the CDR3. The DNA for the CDR3 is TGTGCCAGCTTAACTACCCGTACGTACACCGGGGAGCTGTTTTTT. This sequence encodes CASLTTRTYTGELFF.

V gene TRBV19 combines with J gene TRBJ2-7, with a tentative D call TRBD1 (6 bases). Germline V gene lookup returns CDR1 LNHDA and CDR2 SQIVND (reference sequence). CDR3 length equals 13 residues. Trimming removed 5 bases at V and 3 bases at J, with 11 bases between. CDR3 protein: CASSVGTNYEQYF. The CDR3 bases are TGTGCCAGTAGTGTCGGGACAAACTACGAGCAGTACTTC.

The chain recombines TRBV19 with TRBJ2-1, with a tentative D call TRBD2 (6 bases). Germline V gene lookup returns CDR1 LNHDA and CDR2 SQIVND (reference sequence). Deletions cut 5 bases from V and 7 bases from J, with 12 bases between. CDR3 length: 13 amino acids. The DNA for the CDR3 is TGTGCCAGTAGTTGGTCTGGGGGGAATGAGCAGTTCTTC. As protein: CASSWSGGNEQFF.

This clone was detected a few times. The V gene is TRBV2, the J gene TRBJ1-2; possibly TRBD1 for D (6 bases). Per the germline V gene, CDR1 is SNHLY and CDR2 is FYNNEI. The CDR3 loop spans 14 amino acids. The V end was cut by 7 bases, the J end by 4 bases, with 16 bases between. CDR3 nucleotides: TGTGCCAGCACCGGACAGCTCCTTAGCTATGGCTACACCTTC. Amino acid sequence: CASTGQLLSYGYTF.

The chain combines TRBV5-1 with TRBJ2-5; D might be TRBD2 (5 bases). The CDR3 runs 11 residues. Germline V gene lookup returns CDR1 SGHRS and CDR2 YFSETQ. Deletions cut 3 bases from V and 7 bases from J, with 7 bases between. The CDR3 spells CASSSEGTQYF. The CDR3 DNA sequence: TGCGCCAGCAGCTCAGAGGGGACCCAGTACTTC.

The chain couples TRBV2 to TRBJ2-3; D is undetermined. Germline CDR1 SNHLY, CDR2 FYNNEI. V lost 2 bases, J lost 4 bases, and 7 bases lay in between. The CDR3 is 13 residues long. The CDR3 loop reads CASSEYMADTQYF. CDR3 coding DNA: TGTGCCAGCAGTGAATACATGGCAGATACGCAGTATTTT. Full variable domain (remainder filled in from reference TRBV2 and TRBJ2-3): EPEVTQTPSHQVTQMGQEVILRCVPISNHLYFYWYRQILGQKVEFLVSFYNNEISEKSEIFDDQFSVERPDGSNFTLKIRSTKLEDSAMYFCASSEYMADTQYFGPGTRLTVL.

The V call is TRBV19, the J call TRBJ2-7; 9 bases fit TRBD1. The CDR3 consists of 14 residues. Trimming at V came to 4 bases and at J to 2 bases, leaving 3 bases not matched to a gene. Germline CDR1 and CDR2: LNHDA and SQIVND (reference sequence). CDR3 coding DNA: TGTGCCAGTAGTAACACAGGGGGCACCTACGAGCAGTACTTC. Protein sequence: CASSNTGGTYEQYF.

This sequence joins TRBV14 and TRBJ1-3, with a tentative D call TRBD1 (5 bases). Germline CDR1 is SGHDN and CDR2 is FVKESK. Between the trimmed V and J ends, which lost 4 bases and 2 bases, there was a span of 6 bases. There are 13 residues in the CDR3. The CDR3 sequence: CASSPGAGNTIYF. CDR3 nucleotides: TGTGCCAGCAGCCCGGGGGCTGGAAACACCATATATTTT.

V usage is TRBV11-3 and J usage is TRBJ1-6, with unresolved D. V shed 1 base and J shed 0 bases, with 7 bases lying between them. Germline CDR1 reads SGHNT; CDR2 reads YENEEA. This CDR3 region has 16 residues. CDR3 residues: CASSLAAYSYNSPLHF. As DNA, the CDR3 is TGTGCCAGCAGCTTAGCTGCCTACTCCTATAATTCACCCCTCCACTTT.

The gene calls are TRBV5-5 and TRBJ2-7, with TRBD1 as a possible D gene (5 bases). Trimming took off 0 bases at V and 4 bases at J, with 11 bases between the two ends. The CDR3 runs to 14 residues. Germline CDR1 reads SGHKS; CDR2 reads YYEKEE (reference sequence). The CDR3 loop is CASSLAQVPYEQYF. The DNA of the CDR3 is TGTGCCAGCAGCTTGGCACAGGTGCCTTACGAGCAGTACTTC.

This sequence joins TRBV30 and TRBJ2-2, with D unclear. The ends were cut back, 2 bases at V and 4 bases at J, with 11 bases in the middle. CDR3 length: 14 amino acids. Germline V gene data show CDR1 as GTSNPN and CDR2 as SVGIG (reference sequence). This chain's CDR3 is CAWSSVTGTGELFF. The DNA of the CDR3 is TGTGCCTGGAGTTCAGTTACGGGCACCGGGGAGCTGTTTTTT.